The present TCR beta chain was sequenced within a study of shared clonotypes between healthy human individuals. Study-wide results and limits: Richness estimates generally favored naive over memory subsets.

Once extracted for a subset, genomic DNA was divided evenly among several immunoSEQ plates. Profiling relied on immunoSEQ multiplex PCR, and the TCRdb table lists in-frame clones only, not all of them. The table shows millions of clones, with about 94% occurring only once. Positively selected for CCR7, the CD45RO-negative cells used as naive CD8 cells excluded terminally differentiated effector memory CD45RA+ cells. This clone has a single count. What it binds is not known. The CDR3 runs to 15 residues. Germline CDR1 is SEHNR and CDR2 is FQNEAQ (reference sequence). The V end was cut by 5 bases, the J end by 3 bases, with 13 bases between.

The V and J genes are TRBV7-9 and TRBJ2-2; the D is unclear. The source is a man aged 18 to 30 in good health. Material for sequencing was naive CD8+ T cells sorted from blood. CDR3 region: CASSLLEPDTGELFF. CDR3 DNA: TGTGCCAGCAGCCTCCTGGAACCTGACACCGGGGAGCTGTTTTTT.